Listed below are T cell receptor beta chains from one sample, sequenced in a study of cytomegalovirus exposure and HLA in healthy donors. Repertoires were generated with immunoSEQ multiplex PCR, while TCRdb's copy carries only in-frame clones and drops some. Counted here are about 160,000 clones, over 60% occurring once; the ten biggest clones make up around 0.71%. Input material: PBMCs. The receptors originated from a female donor in good health and CMV-seronegative. Each CDR3 is given with its conserved first and last residue. Each record gives: D gene, clone size, V gene, J gene, CDR3 protein, CDR3 DNA. A D gene is named only where the DNA matches it firmly. Where a row states a size, it is once, few, many or the class of an expanded clone; other rows omit it.

>-|-|TRBV10-3|TRBJ1-4
CAIRDSVNEKLFF
TGTGCCATCAGGGACAGCGTTAATGAAAAACTGTTTTTT
>-|few|TRBV7-6|TRBJ1-2
CASSQRVGFGYTF
TGTGCCAGCAGCCAACGGGTGGGTTTTGGCTACACCTTC
>TRBD1|-|TRBV30|TRBJ1-1
CAWSIRQGRTLSTEAFF
TGTGCCTGGAGCATTAGACAGGGCCGTACTCTGAGTACTGAAGCTTTCTTT
>TRBD2|-|TRBV28|TRBJ2-7
CASVTSDTYEQYF
TGTGCCAGCGTGACTAGCGACACCTACGAGCAGTACTTC
>-|-|TRBV5-1|TRBJ2-7
CASSTGNYEQYF
TGCGCCAGCAGTACAGGTAACTACGAGCAGTACTTC
>TRBD2|-|TRBV4-3|TRBJ2-2
CASSQDRLATGELFF
TGCGCCAGCAGCCAAGACCGACTAGCAACCGGGGAGCTGTTTTTT
>TRBD2|-|TRBV19|TRBJ2-2
CASISADAGGYTGELFF
TGTGCCAGTATTTCGGCCGACGCGGGGGGTTATACCGGGGAGCTGTTTTTT
>-|-|TRBV21-1|TRBJ1-2
CASSNPGQGTGYTF
TGTGCCAGCAGCAACCCGGGACAGGGGACTGGCTACACCTTC
>TRBD1|few|TRBV28|TRBJ1-5
CATNAGGLNQPQHF
TGTGCCACAAACGCAGGGGGCCTGAATCAGCCCCAGCATTTT
>TRBD1|-|TRBV6-1|TRBJ1-4
CASSRTGHNEKLFF
TGTGCCAGCAGCAGGACAGGGCATAATGAAAAACTGTTTTTT
>TRBD2|few|TRBV7-9|TRBJ2-5
CASSLGLAGDQETQYF
TGTGCCAGCAGCTTGGGACTAGCGGGGGACCAAGAGACCCAGTACTTC
>TRBD1|-|TRBV19|TRBJ1-4
CASLEPGTGYEKLFF
TGTGCCAGTCTTGAGCCCGGGACAGGGTATGAAAAACTGTTTTTT
>TRBD1|-|TRBV2|TRBJ2-7
CASRRNDRAYEQYF
TGTGCCAGCAGAAGAAACGACAGGGCCTACGAGCAGTACTTC
>-|once|TRBV30|TRBJ2-7
CAGGGSSYEQYF
TGTGCCGGGGGGGGCAGCTCCTACGAGCAGTACTTC
>-|-|TRBV4-1|TRBJ1-5
CASSQSQVGNQPQHF
TGCGCCAGCAGCCAAAGCCAGGTGGGCAATCAGCCCCAGCATTTT
>-|-|TRBV18|TRBJ1-6
CASSPHPNSNSPLHF
TGTGCCAGCTCACCACATCCGAACTCTAATTCACCCCTCCACTTT
>TRBD1|-|TRBV11-2|TRBJ2-3
CASSTRTGRFDTQYF
TGTGCCAGCAGCACAAGGACAGGGAGATTTGATACGCAGTATTTT
>-|-|TRBV5-8|TRBJ1-2
CASSFGRGITGYTF
TGTGCCAGCAGCTTTGGAAGAGGGATTACTGGCTACACCTTC
>TRBD1|few|TRBV5-1|TRBJ1-6
CASKRTGGINSPLHF
TGCGCCAGCAAACGGACAGGGGGCATCAATTCACCCCTCCACTTT
>-|-|TRBV4-2|TRBJ2-6
CASRLETLSGANVLTF
TGTGCCAGCAGACTAGAGACCCTCTCTGGGGCCAACGTCCTGACTTTC
>-|-|TRBV30|TRBJ1-3
CAWSGTIRNTIYF
TGTGCCTGGAGCGGGACTATCCGAAACACCATATATTTT
>-|-|TRBV28|TRBJ2-1
CASSLQGGQQFF
TGTGCCAGCAGCCTTCAAGGAGGGCAGCAGTTCTTC
>TRBD2|-|TRBV6-4|TRBJ2-2
CASSDAGGNTGELFF
TGTGCCAGCAGTGACGCGGGGGGGAACACCGGGGAGCTGTTTTTT
>TRBD2|-|TRBV5-1|TRBJ2-3
CASSAGLAGRYIDTQYF
TGCGCCAGCAGCGCCGGACTAGCGGGAAGATATATAGATACGCAGTATTTT
>-|-|TRBV7-2|TRBJ1-5
CASSLEGGAVGPRHF
TGTGCCAGCAGCTTAGAAGGCGGGGCCGTGGGGCCCCGGCATTTT
>-|-|TRBV10-1|TRBJ1-2
CASTRSLDHNYGYTF
TGCGCCAGCACCCGCTCCCTAGACCACAACTATGGCTACACCTTC
>-|-|TRBV19|TRBJ2-3
CASREGGIGDTQYF
TGTGCCAGTAGGGAAGGCGGGATCGGAGATACGCAGTATTTT
>TRBD1|-|TRBV19|TRBJ1-1
CASSSQQGDYDEAFF
TGTGCCAGTAGTTCTCAACAGGGGGACTACGATGAAGCTTTCTTT
>-|few|TRBV5-1|TRBJ2-1
CASSLIRSEQFF
TGCGCCAGCAGCTTGATCCGGAGTGAGCAGTTCTTC
>-|few|TRBV9|TRBJ2-1
CASSVAPGQYNEQFF
TGTGCCAGCAGCGTAGCCCCAGGACAGTACAATGAGCAGTTCTTC
>TRBD1|-|TRBV6-5|TRBJ1-2
CASSPGQTYGYTF
TGTGCCAGCAGCCCGGGACAGACTTATGGCTACACCTTC
>TRBD2|few|TRBV18|TRBJ2-2
CASSPAPSGRTGELFF
TGTGCCAGCTCACCGGCCCCTAGCGGAAGGACCGGGGAGCTGTTTTTT
>TRBD1|-|TRBV19|TRBJ1-5
CASSIGRYRGESNQPQHF
TGTGCCAGTAGTATAGGGCGTTACAGGGGAGAGAGCAATCAGCCCCAGCATTTT
>TRBD1|-|TRBV5-5|TRBJ1-5
CASRQGAPINQPQHF
TGTGCCAGCAGACAGGGGGCCCCGATCAATCAGCCCCAGCATTTT
>-|-|TRBV7-9|TRBJ2-1
CASSGGRERNNEQFF
TGTGCCAGCAGCGGGGGGCGGGAGAGGAACAATGAGCAGTTCTTC
>-|-|TRBV11-3|TRBJ2-7
CASSSSPEQYF
TGTGCCAGCAGCTCCTCCCCGGAGCAGTACTTC
>TRBD1|-|TRBV27|TRBJ1-1
CASSLGTVGNTEAFF
TGTGCCAGCAGTTTGGGGACAGTGGGCAACACTGAAGCTTTCTTT
>-|-|TRBV7-2|TRBJ1-5
CASSLDRAQPQHF
TGTGCCAGCAGCTTAGACAGGGCTCAGCCCCAGCATTTT
>-|few|TRBV7-2|TRBJ2-4
CASSLVGGRGNIQYF
TGTGCCAGCAGCTTAGTAGGGGGGCGGGGGAACATTCAGTACTTC
>TRBD2|-|TRBV19|TRBJ2-3
CASSIGSGGLTDTQYF
TGTGCCAGTAGTATAGGGAGCGGGGGCCTCACAGATACGCAGTATTTT
>-|-|TRBV5-1|TRBJ2-7
CASSLVAERVFTHEQYF
TGCGCCAGCAGCTTGGTGGCGGAGCGGGTATTCACCCACGAGCAGTACTTC
>TRBD2|-|TRBV7-2|TRBJ2-2
CASSGGLAGPGELFF
TGTGCCAGCAGCGGGGGACTAGCGGGGCCCGGGGAGCTGTTTTTT
>-|-|TRBV15|TRBJ1-4
CATSRVRGFGEKLFF
TGTGCCACCAGCAGAGTGAGAGGGTTTGGTGAAAAACTGTTTTTT
>TRBD1|-|TRBV7-2|TRBJ2-4
CASSSPGQSIQYF
TGTGCCAGCAGCTCTCCGGGACAGAGCATTCAGTACTTC
>-|-|TRBV6-1|TRBJ2-2
CASASSGMGTGELFF
TGTGCTAGCGCTTCTTCAGGCATGGGCACCGGGGAGCTGTTTTTT